Listed below are T cell receptor beta chains from one sample, sequenced in a study of T cell responses to AZD1222 COVID-19 vaccine. Data came from immunoSEQ multiplex PCR; TCRdb stores just in-frame clones and leaves some out. Here the sample spans some 160,000 clones, around nine tenths being singletons. Sequences were derived from peripheral blood, sampled on day 0 of AZD1222 vaccination. Receptor source: an adult in good health. Both conserved end residues are part of each CDR3. D genes are given only for firm matches. The size entry is marked missing in some rows and otherwise reads once, few, many or a size class.

CDR3aa: CASGPGQVSSRGYTF
CDR3nt: TGTGCCAGCGGGCCCGGACAGGTCTCTTCGAGGGGCTACACCTTC
abundance: -
j_gene: TRBJ1-2
v_gene: TRBV28
d_gene: TRBD1

CDR3aa: CASSFLPLNEKLFF
CDR3nt: TGTGCCAGCAGTTTCCTCCCACTGAATGAAAAACTGTTTTTT
abundance: -
j_gene: TRBJ1-4
v_gene: TRBV28
d_gene: -

CDR3aa: CASSYSMSFGTGGYSNQPQHF
CDR3nt: TGTGCCAGCAGTTACTCGATGTCATTTGGGACAGGGGGTTATAGCAATCAGCCCCAGCATTTT
abundance: -
j_gene: TRBJ1-5
v_gene: TRBV6-2/TRBV6-3
d_gene: TRBD1

CDR3aa: CASKISRGRYNEQFF
CDR3nt: TGTGCCAGCAAGATTAGCCGTGGTAGGTACAATGAGCAGTTCTTC
abundance: once
j_gene: TRBJ2-1
v_gene: TRBV27
d_gene: -

CDR3aa: CASSILGQPQHF
CDR3nt: TGTGCCAGTAGTATTTTGGGTCAGCCCCAGCATTTT
abundance: -
j_gene: TRBJ1-5
v_gene: TRBV19
d_gene: -

CDR3aa: CASSWVGGLNTGELFF
CDR3nt: TGCGCCAGCAGCTGGGTCGGGGGCCTGAACACCGGGGAGCTGTTTTTT
abundance: -
j_gene: TRBJ2-2
v_gene: TRBV5-1
d_gene: -

CDR3aa: CASSQGGVPNTEAFF
CDR3nt: TGTGCCAGCAGCCAAGGGGGGGTCCCGAACACTGAAGCTTTCTTT
abundance: once
j_gene: TRBJ1-1
v_gene: TRBV11-2
d_gene: -

CDR3aa: CASSLRGNTGELFF
CDR3nt: TGTGCCAGCAGCTTAAGGGGGAACACCGGGGAGCTGTTTTTT
abundance: -
j_gene: TRBJ2-2
v_gene: TRBV11-3
d_gene: -

CDR3aa: CASSRTGANYGYTF
CDR3nt: TGTGCCAGCAGCCGGACAGGGGCTAACTATGGCTACACCTTC
abundance: -
j_gene: TRBJ1-2
v_gene: TRBV6-6
d_gene: TRBD1

CDR3aa: CASRGQGGYGYTF
CDR3nt: TGTGCCAGCAGGGGACAGGGTGGGTATGGCTACACCTTC
abundance: -
j_gene: TRBJ1-2
v_gene: TRBV6-5
d_gene: TRBD1

CDR3aa: CASSPLSASGNQPQHF
CDR3nt: TGTGCCAGCAGTCCCCTAAGTGCCTCGGGCAATCAGCCCCAGCATTTT
abundance: -
j_gene: TRBJ1-5
v_gene: TRBV28
d_gene: -

CDR3aa: CASSVVDSGGTQYF
CDR3nt: TGTGCCAGCAGCGTAGTTGACAGCGGGGGGACCCAGTACTTC
abundance: once
j_gene: TRBJ2-5
v_gene: TRBV9
d_gene: TRBD2

CDR3aa: CASSYSGQGWHEQYF
CDR3nt: TGTGCCAGCAGTTACTCAGGACAGGGCTGGCACGAGCAGTACTTC
abundance: -
j_gene: TRBJ2-7
v_gene: TRBV6-5
d_gene: TRBD1

CDR3aa: CASSLGGVVAKNIQYF
CDR3nt: TGTGCCAGCAGCTTAGGGGGGGTTGTAGCCAAAAACATTCAGTACTTC
abundance: -
j_gene: TRBJ2-4
v_gene: TRBV7-2
d_gene: -

CDR3aa: CASSLSGRYTEAFF
CDR3nt: TGTGCCAGCAGCCTTTCTGGCAGGTACACTGAAGCTTTCTTT
abundance: -
j_gene: TRBJ1-1
v_gene: TRBV6-5
d_gene: -

CDR3aa: CARGGDGWQPQHF
CDR3nt: TGTGCCAGGGGGGGGGACGGTTGGCAGCCCCAGCATTTT
abundance: -
j_gene: TRBJ1-5
v_gene: TRBV10-3
d_gene: -